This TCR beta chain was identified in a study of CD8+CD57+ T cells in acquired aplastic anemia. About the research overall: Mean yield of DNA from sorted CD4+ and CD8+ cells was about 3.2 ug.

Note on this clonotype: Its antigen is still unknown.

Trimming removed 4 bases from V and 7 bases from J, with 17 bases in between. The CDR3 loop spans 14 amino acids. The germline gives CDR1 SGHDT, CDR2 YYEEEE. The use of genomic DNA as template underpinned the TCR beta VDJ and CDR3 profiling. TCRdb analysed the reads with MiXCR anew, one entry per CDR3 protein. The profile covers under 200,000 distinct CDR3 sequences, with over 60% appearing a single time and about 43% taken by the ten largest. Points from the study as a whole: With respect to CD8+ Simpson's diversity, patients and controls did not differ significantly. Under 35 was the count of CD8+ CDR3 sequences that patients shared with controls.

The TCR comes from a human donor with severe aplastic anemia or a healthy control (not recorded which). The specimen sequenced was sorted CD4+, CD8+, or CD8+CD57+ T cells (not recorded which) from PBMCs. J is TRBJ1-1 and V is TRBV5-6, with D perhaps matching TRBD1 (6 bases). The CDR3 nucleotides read TGTGCCAGCAGCCGGGGGGCGGCTCGTAGTGAAGCTTTCTTT. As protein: CASSRGAARSEAFF.